One sample yielded the 2 T cell receptor beta chains listed below, sequenced in a study of response to subunit inactivated influenza vaccine. Each CDR3 protein gets one entry after TCRdb re-called the RT-PCR reads with MiXCR. The sample contains about 160,000 distinct CDR3 sequences, around 11% of which appear only once. Sequenced material: CD8+ T cells sorted from PBMCs, taken less than 30 months after vaccination. All receptors come from a man between 50 and 69 years old who received an inactivated influenza vaccine.

A few counts support this clonotype. J is TRBJ2-5 and V is TRBV10-2; 13 bases fit TRBD2. CDR1 and CDR2 (germline): WSHSY, SAAADI. The CDR3 covers 16 residues. The junction had 11 bases not matched to a gene; V was cut back by 8 bases and J by 5 bases. CDR3: CASLATSGGPEETQYF. The CDR3 bases are TGCGCCAGCCTCGCGACTAGCGGGGGGCCGGAGGAGACCCAGTACTTC.

V and J are TRBV6-2 or TRBV6-3 and TRBJ2-7, with 9 nucleotides matching TRBD2. The CDR3 sequence is 17 residues long. In germline, CDR1 is MNHEY, CDR2 SVGEGT. V lost 0 bases, J lost 3 bases, and 9 bases stayed unmatched. The CDR3 DNA reads as TGTGCCAGCAGTTACTCATCTAGCGGGACAATACTCTACGAGCAGTACTTC. Its protein product is CASSYSSSGTILYEQYF.